This entry describes one TCR beta chain. Its antigen is not identified. Germline CDR1 reads SGHVS; CDR2 reads FNYEAQ. The CDR3 has 20 amino acids. V dropped 1 base and J dropped 3; count of bases not matched to a gene: 13. Built from TCR beta cDNA, the libraries had unique molecular identifiers in them. TCRdb re-analysed the PCR reads in MiXCR, keeping a single row per CDR3 protein. The sample lists a few hundred thousand distinct CDR3 sequences; approximately 37% were seen once. This entry is derived from a study of post-analysis software for immune sequencing data. Whole-study findings and limits: Patients carried roughly 5 TRBV segments more frequently than controls did, and TRBV5-6, TRBV5-1 and TRBV20-1 were among them.

This TCR derives from a girl aged 2 to 9 with multiple sclerosis. V and J are TRBV7-6 and TRBJ2-1, with 12 bases matching TRBD2. The material sequenced was blood. The CDR3 bases are TGTGCCAGCAGCTTAGTGGGTGCTAGCGGGGGGGCCGGTAGCTACAATGAGCAGTTCTTC. Its protein product is CASSLVGASGGAGSYNEQFF.